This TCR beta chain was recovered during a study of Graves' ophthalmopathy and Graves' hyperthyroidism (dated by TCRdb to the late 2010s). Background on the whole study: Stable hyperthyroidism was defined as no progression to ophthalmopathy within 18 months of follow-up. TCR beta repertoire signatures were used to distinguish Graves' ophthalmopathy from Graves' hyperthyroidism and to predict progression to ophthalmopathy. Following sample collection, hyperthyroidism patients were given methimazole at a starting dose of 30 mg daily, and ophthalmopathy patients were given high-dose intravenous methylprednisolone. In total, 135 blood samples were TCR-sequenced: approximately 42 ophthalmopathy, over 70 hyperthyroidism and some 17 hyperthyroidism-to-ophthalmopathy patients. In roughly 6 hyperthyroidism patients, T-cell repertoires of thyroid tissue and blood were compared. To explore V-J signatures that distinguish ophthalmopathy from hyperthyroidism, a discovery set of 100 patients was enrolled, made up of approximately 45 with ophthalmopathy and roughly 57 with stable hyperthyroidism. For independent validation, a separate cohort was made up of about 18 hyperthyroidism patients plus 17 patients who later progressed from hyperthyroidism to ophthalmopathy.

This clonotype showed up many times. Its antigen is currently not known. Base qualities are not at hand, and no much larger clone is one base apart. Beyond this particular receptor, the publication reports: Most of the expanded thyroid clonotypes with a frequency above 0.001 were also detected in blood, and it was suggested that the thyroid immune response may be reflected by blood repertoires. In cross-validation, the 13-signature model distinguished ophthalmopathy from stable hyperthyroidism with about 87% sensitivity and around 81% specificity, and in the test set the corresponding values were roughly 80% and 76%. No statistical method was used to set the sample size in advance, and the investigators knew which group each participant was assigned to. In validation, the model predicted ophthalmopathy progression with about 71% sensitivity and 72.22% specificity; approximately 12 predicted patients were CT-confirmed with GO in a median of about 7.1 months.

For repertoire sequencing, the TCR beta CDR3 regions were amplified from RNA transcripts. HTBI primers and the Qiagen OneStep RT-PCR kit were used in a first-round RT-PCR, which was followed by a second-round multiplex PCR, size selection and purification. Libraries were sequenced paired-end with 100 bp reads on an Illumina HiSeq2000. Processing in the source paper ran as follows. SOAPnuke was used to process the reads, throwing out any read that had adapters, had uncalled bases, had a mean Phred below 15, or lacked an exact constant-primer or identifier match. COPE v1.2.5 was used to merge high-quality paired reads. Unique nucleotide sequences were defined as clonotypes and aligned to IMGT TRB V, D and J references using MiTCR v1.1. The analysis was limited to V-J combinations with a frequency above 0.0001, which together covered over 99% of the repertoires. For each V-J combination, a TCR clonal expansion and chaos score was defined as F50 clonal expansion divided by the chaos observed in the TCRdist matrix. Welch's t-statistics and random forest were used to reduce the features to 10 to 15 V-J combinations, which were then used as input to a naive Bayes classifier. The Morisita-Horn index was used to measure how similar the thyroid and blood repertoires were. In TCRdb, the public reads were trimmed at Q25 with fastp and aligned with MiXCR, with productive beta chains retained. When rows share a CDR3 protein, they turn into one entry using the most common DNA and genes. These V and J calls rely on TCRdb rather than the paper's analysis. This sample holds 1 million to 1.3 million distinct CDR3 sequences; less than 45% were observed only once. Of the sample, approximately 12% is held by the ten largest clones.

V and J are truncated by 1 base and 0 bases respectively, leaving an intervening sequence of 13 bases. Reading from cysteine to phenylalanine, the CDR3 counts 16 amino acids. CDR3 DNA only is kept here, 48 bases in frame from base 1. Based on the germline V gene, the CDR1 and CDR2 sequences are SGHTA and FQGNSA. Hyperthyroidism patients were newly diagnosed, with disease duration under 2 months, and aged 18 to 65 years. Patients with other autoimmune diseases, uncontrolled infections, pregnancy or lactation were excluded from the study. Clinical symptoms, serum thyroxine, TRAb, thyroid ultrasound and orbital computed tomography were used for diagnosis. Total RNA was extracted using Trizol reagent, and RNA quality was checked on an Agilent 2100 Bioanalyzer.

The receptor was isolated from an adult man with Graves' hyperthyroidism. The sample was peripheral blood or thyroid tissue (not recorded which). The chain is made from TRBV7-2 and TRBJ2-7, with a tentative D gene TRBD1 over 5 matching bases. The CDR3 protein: CASSLGGQGFSYEQYF. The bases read TGTGCCAGCAGCTTAGGGGGCCAGGGATTCTCCTACGAGCAGTACTTC.